A selection of T cell receptor beta chains follows, all from one sample in a study of regulatory T cells in long-lasting Graves disease. TCRdb fed the multiplex PCR reads into MiXCR, producing one record per CDR3 protein. Among around 460,000 distinct CDR3 sequences listed, roughly 23% were seen once. Sample: peripheral blood mononuclear cells (PBMCs), taken when the disease was refractory, from a patient treated with antithyroid drugs. The receptors stem from a female donor with Graves disease. Both conserved end residues are part of each CDR3. D genes are given only for firm matches. Only some rows state a clone size, as once, few, many or a class for expanded clones.

d_call: -; v_call: TRBV4-3; clone_size: -; j_call: TRBJ2-7; cdr3_aa: CASSQDNAGSSYEQYF; cdr3_nt: TGCGCCAGCAGCCAAGATAATGCGGGCAGCTCCTACGAGCAGTACTTC
d_call: -; v_call: TRBV29-1; clone_size: -; j_call: TRBJ2-7; cdr3_aa: CSVRMGGHEQYF; cdr3_nt: TGCAGCGTCCGTATGGGGGGACACGAGCAGTACTTC
d_call: -; v_call: TRBV5-1; clone_size: -; j_call: TRBJ2-3; cdr3_aa: CASSLQFTGTDTQYF; cdr3_nt: TGCGCCAGCAGCTTGCAGTTTACCGGGACAGATACGCAGTATTTT
d_call: TRBD2; v_call: TRBV2; clone_size: many; j_call: TRBJ2-7; cdr3_aa: CATRLAGREQYF; cdr3_nt: TGTGCCACCCGACTAGCGGGACGCGAGCAGTACTTC
d_call: -; v_call: TRBV28; clone_size: many; j_call: TRBJ1-1; cdr3_aa: CASIRGSPLSAFF; cdr3_nt: TGTGCCTCAATCCGGGGCAGCCCTCTTTCAGCTTTCTTT
d_call: -; v_call: TRBV11-2; clone_size: many; j_call: TRBJ2-2; cdr3_aa: CASSLDFGGTNTGELFF; cdr3_nt: TGTGCCAGCAGCTTAGATTTTGGCGGAACGAACACCGGGGAGCTGTTTTTT
d_call: TRBD2; v_call: TRBV5-1; clone_size: -; j_call: TRBJ2-5; cdr3_aa: CASSWSGGTVEETQYF; cdr3_nt: TGCGCCAGCAGCTGGAGCGGGGGGACGGTAGAAGAGACCCAGTACTTC
d_call: TRBD1; v_call: TRBV19; clone_size: -; j_call: TRBJ1-5; cdr3_aa: CASIPDRGQGQPQHF; cdr3_nt: TGTGCCAGTATTCCGGACAGGGGGCAGGGTCAGCCCCAGCATTTT
d_call: -; v_call: TRBV20-1; clone_size: -; j_call: TRBJ1-1; cdr3_aa: CSARDLRGESEAFF; cdr3_nt: TGCAGTGCTAGAGATTTGCGTGGAGAAAGTGAAGCTTTCTTT
d_call: -; v_call: TRBV7-9; clone_size: few; j_call: TRBJ1-5; cdr3_aa: CASSATDYHQPQHF; cdr3_nt: TGTGCCAGCAGCGCGACAGACTACCATCAGCCCCAGCATTTT
d_call: -; v_call: TRBV12-3/TRBV12-4; clone_size: many; j_call: TRBJ1-1; cdr3_aa: CASSFRRQNTEAFF; cdr3_nt: TGTGCCAGCAGTTTTAGGCGGCAGAACACTGAAGCTTTCTTT
d_call: -; v_call: TRBV6-1; clone_size: many; j_call: TRBJ2-2; cdr3_aa: CASSLLESGELFF; cdr3_nt: TGTGCCAGCAGTCTCCTAGAGAGCGGGGAGCTGTTTTTT
d_call: -; v_call: TRBV7-9; clone_size: few; j_call: TRBJ1-2; cdr3_aa: CASSFDGYTF; cdr3_nt: TGTGCCAGCAGCTTTGACGGCTACACCTTC
d_call: TRBD1; v_call: TRBV14; clone_size: -; j_call: TRBJ1-1; cdr3_aa: CASSLQRGTGRTPLNTEAFF; cdr3_nt: TGTGCCAGCAGCTTACAAAGGGGGACAGGCCGAACGCCCCTGAACACTGAAGCTTTCTTT
d_call: -; v_call: TRBV7-9; clone_size: many; j_call: TRBJ2-5; cdr3_aa: CASSLGRPKGETQYF; cdr3_nt: TGTGCCAGCAGCCTAGGGAGACCCAAAGGGGAGACCCAGTACTTC
d_call: -; v_call: TRBV28; clone_size: many; j_call: TRBJ1-2; cdr3_aa: CASSLNTFTKGVYGYTF; cdr3_nt: TGTGCCAGCAGTTTAAACACTTTTACTAAGGGCGTCTATGGCTACACCTTC
d_call: -; v_call: TRBV6-5; clone_size: many; j_call: TRBJ2-7; cdr3_aa: CASSYLRGLEQYF; cdr3_nt: TGTGCCAGCAGTTACCTCAGGGGCTTGGAGCAGTACTTC
d_call: TRBD1; v_call: TRBV19; clone_size: few; j_call: TRBJ1-1; cdr3_aa: CASSIGTGGETEAFF; cdr3_nt: TGTGCCAGTAGTATAGGTACAGGGGGCGAGACTGAAGCTTTCTTT
d_call: -; v_call: TRBV6-1; clone_size: many; j_call: TRBJ2-5; cdr3_aa: CASIRIPGRNQETQYF; cdr3_nt: TGTGCCAGCATTCGAATCCCCGGACGGAATCAAGAGACCCAGTACTTC
d_call: TRBD2; v_call: TRBV12-5; clone_size: many; j_call: TRBJ2-5; cdr3_aa: CASGLDQAIAGDQETQYF; cdr3_nt: TGTGCTAGTGGTTTGGACCAGGCGATAGCGGGGGACCAAGAGACCCAGTACTTC
d_call: -; v_call: TRBV20-1; clone_size: many; j_call: TRBJ1-4; cdr3_aa: CSARERGEDEKLFF; cdr3_nt: TGCAGTGCTAGAGAAAGGGGAGAGGATGAAAAACTGTTTTTT
d_call: -; v_call: TRBV12-3/TRBV12-4; clone_size: -; j_call: TRBJ2-5; cdr3_aa: CAGSWWRETQYF; cdr3_nt: TGTGCCGGCAGTTGGTGGAGAGAGACCCAGTACTTC
d_call: -; v_call: TRBV28; clone_size: many; j_call: TRBJ1-2; cdr3_aa: CASSPSGGPNYGYTF; cdr3_nt: TGTGCCAGCAGTCCGTCGGGAGGCCCTAACTATGGCTACACCTTC
d_call: -; v_call: TRBV12-3/TRBV12-4; clone_size: many; j_call: TRBJ1-5; cdr3_aa: CASRLTGNQPQHF; cdr3_nt: TGTGCCAGCAGACTCACAGGGAATCAGCCCCAGCATTTT
d_call: -; v_call: TRBV30; clone_size: -; j_call: TRBJ1-4; cdr3_aa: CAWSVGSSTNEKLFF; cdr3_nt: TGTGCCTGGAGTGTCGGGTCTTCAACTAATGAAAAACTGTTTTTT
d_call: -; v_call: TRBV13; clone_size: -; j_call: TRBJ2-1; cdr3_aa: CASSLLSRRNHNEQFF; cdr3_nt: TGTGCCAGCAGCTTGTTAAGTCGTCGTAACCACAATGAGCAGTTCTTC
d_call: -; v_call: TRBV5-5; clone_size: few; j_call: TRBJ2-7; cdr3_aa: CASSFRDTTYEQYF; cdr3_nt: TGTGCCAGCAGCTTCCGGGACACCACCTACGAGCAGTACTTC